These T cell receptor beta chains were read from a single sample in a study of naive and memory T cell subsets. TCRdb re-called the UMI-ligation and nested PCR reads with MiXCR, one entry per CDR3 protein. The sample has just over 80,000 distinct CDR3 sequences, about 10% seen once. Sequenced sample: naive CD8+ T cells from blood. The receptors originated from a human donor in good health. The conserved cysteine and the conserved F or W are not part of the CDR3 here. Fields, in order: V gene, J gene, CDR3 protein.

TRBV29-1	TRBJ2-6	SVLGVSGANVLT
TRBV5-1	TRBJ1-1	ASNQGPTEAF
TRBV20-1	TRBJ2-7	SAYSLPTGSGEQY
TRBV7-3	TRBJ2-3	ASSMGVPDTQY
TRBV7-6	TRBJ1-5	ASSLGTDSNQPQH
TRBV28	TRBJ2-7	ASSSPSSGKGAIYEQY
TRBV28	TRBJ2-1	ASSPTGSSYYNEQF
TRBV4-2	TRBJ2-2	ASSQDGGPNTGELF
TRBV7-9	TRBJ1-1	ASSLDLLNTEAF
TRBV7-9	TRBJ2-1	ASSLEWEDEQF
TRBV9	TRBJ1-1	ASSVATGRGSATEAF
TRBV12-3/TRBV12-4	TRBJ1-3	ASNRPRGPGNTIY
TRBV5-4	TRBJ2-4	ASSLGNIQY
TRBV5-4	TRBJ2-7	ASSGQGAYEQY